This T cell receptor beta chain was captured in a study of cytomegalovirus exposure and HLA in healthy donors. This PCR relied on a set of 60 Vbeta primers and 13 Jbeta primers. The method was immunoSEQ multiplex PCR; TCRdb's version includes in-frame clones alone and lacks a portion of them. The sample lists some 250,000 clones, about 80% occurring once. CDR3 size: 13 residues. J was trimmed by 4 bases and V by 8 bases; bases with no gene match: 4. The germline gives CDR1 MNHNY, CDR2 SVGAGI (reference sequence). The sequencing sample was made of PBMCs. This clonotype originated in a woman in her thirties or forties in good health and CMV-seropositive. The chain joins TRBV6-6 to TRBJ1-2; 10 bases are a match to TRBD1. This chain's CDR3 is CASQDRGSYGYTF. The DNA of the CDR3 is TGTGCCAGCCAGGACAGGGGGTCCTATGGCTACACCTTC.